The clone carrying this TCR beta chain was seen at least ten times. No antigen is known for it. This CDR3 has 17 amino acids. Germline CDR1 reads LGHNA; CDR2 reads YSLEER. V lost 4 bases, J lost 1 base, and 18 bases lay in between. TCR libraries were built in bulk with a published protocol and specific TCR primers. Via MiXCR, TCRdb re-called the PCR reads, giving one row per CDR3 protein. The sample records around 480,000 distinct CDR3 sequences, around a fifth being singletons. Input for naive CD8 libraries was 20,000 to 1,000,000 sorted cells; the RNA fraction used was 10%, 30% or 50%. The sample belongs to a study of molecular identifiers for immune sequencing clone quantification. Study findings and constraints: Barcode collisions between identical TCR molecules could shrink estimates of highly expanded clone sizes.

This chain connects TRBV4-3 to TRBJ2-3; D tentatively reads TRBD1 or TRBD2 (6 bases each). This clonotype was sampled from a human donor in good health. Some libraries in this study had Jurkat cell RNA spiked in. The sequenced sample consisted of naive CD8+ T cells from blood, with Jurkat cell RNA spiked in. Subset reported: FACS-sorted CD8+CD4-CCR7+CD45RA+ naive T cells. This chain's CDR3 is CASSPGTVRGGTDTQYF. The CDR3 coding sequence is TGCGCCAGCAGCCCGGGCACGGTGAGGGGGGGCACAGATACGCAGTATTTT.